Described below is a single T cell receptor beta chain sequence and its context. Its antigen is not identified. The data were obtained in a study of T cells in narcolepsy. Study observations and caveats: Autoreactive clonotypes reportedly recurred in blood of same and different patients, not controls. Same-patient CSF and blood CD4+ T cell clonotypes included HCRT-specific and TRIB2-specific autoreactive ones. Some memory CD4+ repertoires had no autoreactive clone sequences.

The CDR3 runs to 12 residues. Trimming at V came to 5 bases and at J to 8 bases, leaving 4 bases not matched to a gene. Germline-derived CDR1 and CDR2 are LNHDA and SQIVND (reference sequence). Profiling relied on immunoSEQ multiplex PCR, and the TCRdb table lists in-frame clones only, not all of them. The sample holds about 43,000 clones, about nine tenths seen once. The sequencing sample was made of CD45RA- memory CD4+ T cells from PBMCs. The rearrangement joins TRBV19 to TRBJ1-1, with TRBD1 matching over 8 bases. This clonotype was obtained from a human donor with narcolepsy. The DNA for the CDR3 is TGTGCCAGTAGTTCACGGGACAGGGAAGCTTTCTTT. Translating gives CASSSRDREAFF.